This T cell receptor (beta chain) was captured in a study of preoperative IRX-2 immunotherapy in early breast cancer. Treatment described: preoperative locoregional IRX-2 cytokine immunotherapy. This CDR3 is built from 18 residues. The germline CDR1 and CDR2 sequences are MDHEN and SYDVKM. V shed 3 bases and J shed 6 bases, with 24 bases lying between them. Measured with immunoSEQ multiplex PCR; TCRdb has only the in-frame clones, and not every one. This table has approximately 26,000 clones, about four fifths appearing once. This clonotype originated in a human donor with breast cancer. The V call is TRBV28, the J call TRBJ1-5, with D perhaps matching TRBD1 (6 bases). This specimen consisted of lymph node tissue, obtained before IRX-2 immunotherapy. CDR3 residues: CASSFAGGSLNFRQPQHF. CDR3 sequence (DNA): TGTGCCAGCAGTTTTGCGGGGGGCTCACTAAACTTTCGTCAGCCCCAGCATTTT.